These 6 T cell receptor beta chains share one sample of origin, sequenced in a study of glioma-infiltrating T cells. Amplification of TCR alpha and beta CDR3 regions from RNA used iRepertoire nested multiplex PCR. From the multiplex PCR reads, TCRdb called clonotypes with MiXCR, one entry per CDR3 protein. Of roughly 350,000 distinct CDR3 sequences listed, approximately 42% are singletons. Sequences were obtained from glioma tissue, nonneoplastic brain tissue, or PBMCs (not recorded which). These TCRs come from a human donor with low-grade glioma or glioblastoma, undergoing nonglioma brain surgery, or in good health (not recorded which).

This chain connects TRBV19 to TRBJ1-2, with a weak D call TRBD1 (6 bases). CDR1 LNHDA and CDR2 SQIVND come from the germline V gene (reference sequence). Between the trimmed V and J ends, which lost 6 bases and 3 bases, there was a span of 11 bases. CDR3 length: 13 residues. The CDR3 coding sequence is TGTGCCAGTAGCACAGGGTTGGACTATGGCTACACCTTC. This sequence encodes CASSTGLDYGYTF.

The V call is TRBV24-1, the J call TRBJ2-1; D might be TRBD1 (6 bases). The CDR3 consists of 16 residues. V gave up 2 bases and J gave up 3 bases, with 13 bases separating them. Germline CDR1 and CDR2: KGHDR and SFDVKD. The CDR3, as DNA: TGTGCCACCAGTGATTCTAAAGGGGGAAGCTACAATGAGCAGTTCTTC. Translated, it gives CATSDSKGGSYNEQFF.

In its sample, this clonotype was seen many times. V and J are TRBV15 and TRBJ2-3, with 9 bases that match TRBD1. The CDR3 contains 15 residues. Germline V gives CDR1 LNHNV, CDR2 YYDKDF (reference sequence). The trim removed 2 bases at V and 3 bases at J, leaving 3 bases unmatched. DNA for the CDR3: TGTGCCACCAGCAGACTGGGACAGGGTACAGATACGCAGTATTTT. This codes for CATSRLGQGTDTQYF.

The rearrangement uses TRBV29-1 and TRBJ2-5; TRBD1 aligns across 7 bases. V was clipped by 7 bases and J by 5 bases; unmatched bases: 13. Germline CDR1 reads SQVTM; CDR2 reads ANQGSEA. This CDR3 spans 14 amino acids. CDR3 bases: TGCAGCGCTGTGGACAGGCGGTTAAGGGAGACCCAGTACTTC. Amino acid sequence: CSAVDRRLRETQYF.

The chain is built from TRBV28 and TRBJ2-5, with 11 positions matching TRBD2. The CDR3 has 17 residues. J was trimmed by 7 bases and V by 5 bases; bases with no gene match: 15. CDR1 is MDHEN and CDR2 is SYDVKM in the germline V gene. Here the CDR3 reads CASSPPGLAVVGGTQYF. CDR3 in DNA: TGTGCCAGCAGTCCTCCGGGACTAGCGGTAGTGGGGGGGACCCAGTACTTC.

The chain employs TRBV15 and TRBJ2-3; possible D gene TRBD2, 5 bases. V was cut by 7 bases and J by 2 bases, with 13 bases left in between. This CDR3 comprises 14 residues. Per the germline V gene, CDR1 is LNHNV and CDR2 is YYDKDF (reference sequence). Here the CDR3 reads CATNPGVDTDTQYF. For the CDR3, the DNA is TGTGCCACCAACCCCGGGGTTGACACAGATACGCAGTATTTT.